One and the same sample provided the 21 T cell receptor beta chains below, sequenced in a study of identical twins. A single record per CDR3 protein comes from TCRdb applying MiXCR to the 5' RACE reads. The sample carries fewer than 900,000 distinct CDR3 sequences, 21% recorded once. The same sample was also studied in work on T cells expressing NK-cell markers.

Sequencing used PBMCs. All receptors derive from a woman aged 18-35 years in good health.

This clonotype was detected ten times or more. The chain recombines TRBV5-1 with TRBJ2-1; no clear D gene. Between the trimmed V and J ends, which lost 4 bases and 8 bases, there was a span of 19 bases. Germline-derived CDR1 and CDR2 are SGHRS and YFSETQ. CDR3 length equals 15 residues. The CDR3: CASSPARVLRDEQFF. The CDR3 nucleotides read TGCGCCAGCAGCCCGGCCCGCGTATTACGCGATGAGCAGTTCTTC.

The chain has TRBV11-1 and TRBJ2-1, with 10 bases identical to TRBD2. Germline-derived CDR1 and CDR2 are SGHAT and FQDESV (reference sequence). The CDR3 consists of 19 residues. V shed 4 bases and J 8 bases; nucleotides not matched to a gene: 20. In DNA, the CDR3 is TGTGCCAGCAGCTCCCGGACTAGCGGCACGACTGGGGAAGTCGATGAGCAGTTCTTC. It is translated as CASSSRTSGTTGEVDEQFF. The full variable domain, its missing parts supplied by reference TRBV11-1 and TRBJ2-1, is EAEVAQSPRYKITEKSQAVAFWCDPISGHATLYWYRQILGQGPELLVQFQDESVVDDSQLPKDRFSAERLKGVDSTLKIQPAELGDSAMYLCASSSRTSGTTGEVDEQFFGPGTRLTVL.

The chain uses TRBV20-1 and TRBJ2-1, with D perhaps TRBD2 (6 bases). The CDR3 extends over 14 amino acids. Deletions cut 3 bases from V and 7 bases from J, with 16 bases between. Germline CDR1 is DFQATT and CDR2 is SNEGSKA (reference sequence). CDR3 sequence reads: CSARKGGPGNEQFF. The CDR3 coding sequence is TGCAGTGCTAGGAAAGGAGGGCCCGGGAATGAGCAGTTCTTC.

This clonotype was counted only a few times. The genes are TRBV15 and TRBJ2-5; 14 bases match TRBD2. CDR1 is LNHNV and CDR2 is YYDKDF in the germline V gene (reference sequence). This CDR3 spans 16 amino acids. V was clipped by 3 bases and J by 4 bases; unmatched bases: 4. The CDR3, as DNA: TGTGCCACCAGCAGTGGGACTAGCGGGGGAGGAGAGACCCAGTACTTC. Translation gives CATSSGTSGGGETQYF.

This clonotype was picked up a small number of times. This rearrangement joins TRBV29-1 to TRBJ2-3, with 11 positions matching TRBD2. Germline V lookup: CDR1 SQVTM, CDR2 ANQGSEA. V lost 4 bases and J lost 2; bases outside the gene matches: 8. The CDR3 covers 16 residues. The DNA for the CDR3 is TGCAGCGTTGTGGTCCGACTAGCGGGAACCACAGATACGCAGTATTTT. Residues: CSVVVRLAGTTDTQYF.

This clonotype was picked up many times. The gene calls are TRBV13 and TRBJ1-6, with D hard to call. This CDR3 spans 14 amino acids. With 1 base removed from V and 6 bases from J, the gap between germline ends came to 7 bases. Germline values: CDR1 PRHDT, CDR2 FYEKMQ (reference sequence). Here the CDR3 reads CASSLAQINSPLHF. CDR3 bases: TGTGCCAGCAGCTTAGCTCAGATTAATTCACCCCTCCACTTT. Full variable domain (outside the CDR3, taken from reference TRBV13 and TRBJ1-6): AAGVIQSPRHLIKEKRETATLKCYPIPRHDTVYWYQQGPGQDPQFLISFYEKMQSDKGSIPDRFSAQQFSDYHSELNMSSLELGDSALYFCASSLAQINSPLHFGNGTRLTVT.

This clonotype was recorded a few times. The chain joins TRBV6-2 or TRBV6-3 to TRBJ2-7, with 7 bases aligning to TRBD1. The J segment lost 6 bases and the V segment lost 7 bases, leaving 6 bases of the junction unmatched. This CDR3 spans 12 amino acids. Germline V lookup: CDR1 MNHEY, CDR2 SVGEGT. DNA of the CDR3: TGTGCCAGCAATGACAGGGTGCTCGAGCAGTACTTC. Translated: CASNDRVLEQYF.

This chain uses TRBV6-5 with TRBJ2-1; the D gene could be TRBD1 or TRBD2 (5 bases each). The ends were cut back, 4 bases at V and 8 bases at J, with 30 bases in the middle. Germline assignment: CDR1 MNHEY and CDR2 SVGAGI. The CDR3 runs to 19 residues. The CDR3 reads CASSLSPVPGSSRGDEQFF. The CDR3 DNA is TGTGCCAGCAGTTTATCACCTGTCCCCGGGTCTAGTAGAGGGGATGAGCAGTTCTTC.

J is TRBJ2-7 and V is TRBV6-5; D tentatively reads TRBD1 or TRBD2 (5 bases each). Per the germline V gene, CDR1 is MNHEY and CDR2 is SVGAGI. The V end lost 4 bases, the J end lost 3 bases, and 10 bases lay between the germline ends. The CDR3 sequence is 13 residues long. Here the CDR3 reads CASSFRDGYEQYF. CDR3 nucleotides: TGTGCCAGCAGTTTCCGGGACGGCTACGAGCAGTACTTC.

This clonotype was found a few times. The rearrangement uses TRBV27 and TRBJ2-3, with 7 bases identical to TRBD1. CDR3 length equals 15 residues. The V segment lost 3 bases and the J segment 6 bases; nucleotides outside the gene matches: 9. Looked up from germline, CDR1 is MNHEY and CDR2 is SMNVEV (reference sequence). The CDR3 DNA sequence: TGTGCCAGCAGTTTCCTCACGACAGGGACCGATACGCAGTATTTT. The encoded protein is CASSFLTTGTDTQYF.

Regarding this clonotype: The germline gene is not matched at one end of the junction; a read error may be the cause. The chain has TRBV5-6 and TRBJ2-3; the match to TRBD1 covers 8 bases. The CDR3 is 11 residues long. Germline V lookup: CDR1 SGHDT, CDR2 YYEEEE. The CDR3 spells CASSLMDREVF. The CDR3 region has the DNA TGTGCCAGCAGCTTAATGGACAGGGAAGTATTT.

The J gene is TRBJ1-1, the V gene TRBV12-3 or TRBV12-4, with D possibly being TRBD1 (5 bases). Trimming pared 0 bases from V and 6 bases from J, leaving 11 bases between. The CDR3 totals 14 residues. The DNA of the CDR3 is TGTGCCAGCAGTTTAGCAGTCGGGGGAGCTGAAGCTTTCTTT. Amino acid sequence: CASSLAVGGAEAFF.

This clonotype occurred a few times. In nucleotides, the CDR3 is TGTGCCAGCAGCTCTACATTCTATGGCTACACCTTC. Encoded protein: CASSSTFYGYTF. The chain is built from TRBV5-5 and TRBJ1-2; D unclear. Between the trimmed V and J ends, which lost 3 bases and 4 bases, there was a span of 7 bases. The CDR3 is 12 amino acids. From germline, CDR1 is SGHKS and CDR2 YYEKEE (reference sequence).

This clonotype was seen only a few times. The J gene is TRBJ2-3, the V gene TRBV7-2, with D uncertain. The V gene lost 7 bases and the J gene lost 4 bases, with 12 bases spanning the gap. CDR1 SGHTA and CDR2 FQGNSA come from the germline V gene. This CDR3 comprises 13 residues. The CDR3: CASNVAGADTQYF. The CDR3 nucleotides read TGTGCCAGCAACGTAGCTGGTGCAGATACGCAGTATTTT.

This clonotype has just a few counts. CDR3 coding DNA: TGTGCCAGCAGCTTAGTCGGACAGGGATACTACAATGAGCAGTTCTTC. Protein sequence: CASSLVGQGYYNEQFF. The chain is built from TRBV7-6 and TRBJ2-1, with 8 bases that match TRBD1. The germline V gene encodes CDR1 SGHVS and CDR2 FNYEAQ. V gave up 1 base and J gave up 3 bases; unmatched junction bases: 5. The CDR3 sequence is 16 residues long.

This clonotype was seen more than once but under ten times. This chain connects TRBV5-1 to TRBJ2-4, with 8 bases identical to TRBD1. Per germline, CDR1 SGHRS and CDR2 YFSETQ. There are 11 residues in the CDR3. V was pared by 3 bases and J by 14 bases, with 4 bases of the junction left unmatched. CDR3 protein: CASSSGGWKYF. The CDR3 DNA reads as TGCGCCAGCAGCTCAGGGGGCTGGAAGTACTTC.

The gene calls are TRBV7-8 and TRBJ2-3; D remains ambiguous. Trimming took off 2 bases at V and 6 bases at J, with 12 bases between the two ends. The CDR3 is 14 residues long. Germline lookup yields CDR1 SGHVS and CDR2 FQNEAQ. CDR3 residues: CASSLLAGSDTQYF. The CDR3 DNA is TGTGCCAGCAGCTTATTGGCTGGGTCGGATACGCAGTATTTT.

This clonotype has ten or more counts. The rearrangement joins TRBV6-1 to TRBJ2-3; D is unclear. CDR3 size: 15 residues. V dropped 5 bases and J dropped 4 bases, with 16 bases sitting between them. The germline gives CDR1 MNHNS, CDR2 SASEGT. CDR3 nucleotides: TGTGCCAGCAGTCCCGGCTTCTATCGGGCAGATACGCAGTATTTT. It yields the protein CASSPGFYRADTQYF.

This clonotype was counted a few times. The rearrangement uses TRBV15 and TRBJ2-1, with 9 positions matching TRBD2. V lost 0 bases to trimming and J lost 7 bases; unmatched junction nucleotides: 10. The CDR3 is 17 amino acids. CDR1 and CDR2 (germline): LNHNV, YYDKDF (reference sequence). CDR3 loop: CATSRDPVSSGVNEQFF. CDR3 nucleotides: TGTGCCACCAGCAGAGACCCCGTTTCTAGCGGGGTAAATGAGCAGTTCTTC.

This chain links TRBV12-3 or TRBV12-4 with TRBJ2-3, with D tentatively TRBD2 (6 bases). The V gene lost 6 bases and the J gene lost 4 bases, with 11 bases spanning the gap. This CDR3 has 13 amino acids. CDR3 DNA sequence: TGTGCCAGCAGCCCCCGGGAGCCAGATACGCAGTATTTT. Translating it yields CASSPREPDTQYF.

This clonotype was picked up a small number of times. The chain has TRBV5-1 and TRBJ2-1; 9 nucleotides line up with TRBD2. Germline V lookup: CDR1 SGHRS, CDR2 YFSETQ. V lost 5 bases and J lost 6; bases outside the gene matches: 3. The CDR3 is 13 amino acids. The CDR3 nucleotides read TGCGCCAGCAGTGGGACTAGCAGCAATGAGCAGTTCTTC. Encoded protein: CASSGTSSNEQFF.